This T cell receptor (beta chain) was sequenced during a study of breast tumors, draining lymph nodes, adjacent tissues. Study-wide findings and caveats: Compared with lymph nodes, tumors were less diverse; compared with nontumor tissue, more. That most tumor T cells come from lymph nodes remained unproven.

TCRdb recomputed calls from the multiplex PCR reads with MiXCR, one row per CDR3 protein. The sample records 200,000 to 250,000 distinct CDR3 sequences, under 40% being singletons. Samples came from axillary lymph nodes draining the breast cancer. This CDR3 is 15 amino acids long. V lost 0 bases to trimming and J lost 5 bases, with 10 bases between them. Per the germline V gene, CDR1 is SEHNR and CDR2 is FQNEAQ (reference sequence). This clonotype showed up many times. Its antigen is still unknown. Sequencing used axillary lymph node tissue. This chain joins TRBV7-9 and TRBJ1-4; D gene ambiguous. The TCR was taken from a female donor with breast cancer. Some clones in this sample may be carry-over from other donors' samples. CDR3 sequence reads: CASSLAPRINEKLFF. The CDR3 DNA is TGTGCCAGCAGCTTAGCGCCCCGAATAAATGAAAAACTGTTTTTT.